Listed below are T cell receptor beta chains from one sample, sequenced in a study of T cell changes during pregnancy in multiple sclerosis. Some clones are missing from TCRdb's copy, which holds only in-frame ones; the method was immunoSEQ multiplex PCR. The data hold tens of thousands of clones, with 88% observed a single time. The specimen was CD4+ T cells from peripheral blood mononuclear cells, collected in the first trimester of pregnancy. All receptors derive from a female donor with multiple sclerosis, enrolled in a pregnancy study. Each CDR3 is given with its conserved first and last residue.

CDR3	V	J
CASSAPPGVESNTGELFF	TRBV5-1	NA
CSVIVSGANVLTF	TRBV29-1	TRBJ2-6
CASTTPGTNYGYTF	TRBV5-6	TRBJ1-2
CASSLGQGAEAFF	TRBV5-1	TRBJ1-1
CASSGGTVNPYGYTF	TRBV6-5	TRBJ1-2
CASSVHRDTIYF	TRBV9	TRBJ1-3
CASSVPADRAANYGYTF	TRBV9	TRBJ1-2
CASSLTGFHEQYF	TRBV27	TRBJ2-7
CASTWGGAMNTEAFF	TRBV19	TRBJ1-1
CASSQEATLYGYTF	TRBV4-1	TRBJ1-2
CASSLNPQAGNTIYF	TRBV7-3	TRBJ1-3
CATSGGGSTYEQYF	TRBV15	TRBJ2-7
CASSLSTSGIQETQYF	TRBV5-1	TRBJ2-5
CASSYDWYEQYF	TRBV11-2	TRBJ2-7
CASSYGAVIHEQYF	TRBV6-6	TRBJ2-7
CASNLGQGTSYGYTF	TRBV5-1	TRBJ1-2
CASSVGAPGQGARNTEAFF	TRBV9	TRBJ1-1
CASSLQRTVGSGYTF	TRBV27	TRBJ1-2
CSVKELAGDPDTQYF	TRBV29-1	TRBJ2-3
CASSSPLLEAFF	TRBV7-2	TRBJ1-1
CSADRGEDYGYTF	TRBV29-1	TRBJ1-2
CASSPYTGLEYSGANVLTF	TRBV4-1	TRBJ2-6
CASTPLRGQYEAFF	TRBV7-6	TRBJ1-1
CASSLPSQGNIQYF	TRBV7-3	TRBJ2-4
CASSLAPDSYGYTF	TRBV5-1	TRBJ1-2
CAWSVQENTEAFF	TRBV30	TRBJ1-1
CASSLIGAANEKLFF	TRBV11-2	TRBJ1-4
CASSLRGDTGELFF	TRBV7-3	TRBJ2-2
CASSLRQGFSEQYF	TRBV28	TRBJ2-7
CASSSGLGSPLHF	TRBV7-2	TRBJ1-6
CASTPRGGFNQPQHF	TRBV7-2	TRBJ1-5
CASSPTPGTSGGLNTGELFF	TRBV18	TRBJ2-2
CASSGRRQGNEKLFF	TRBV2	TRBJ1-4